One T cell receptor (beta chain) is described in this entry. Its antigen is unknown. Unique molecular identifiers were in the cDNA, with template-switch universal primer binding. TCRdb processed the 5' RACE reads anew with MiXCR; each CDR3 protein has one entry. This repertoire shows 570,000 or so distinct CDR3 sequences, around a tenth found once; its top ten account for roughly 3%. Germline V gene sequence: CDR1 LNHDA, CDR2 SQIVND (reference sequence). This CDR3 contains 15 residues. V lost 2 bases and J 3 bases, leaving 12 bases between the germline ends. This sample stems from a study of identical twins. General study points: For cord blood, abundant beta clonotypes had fewer insertions, unlike memory repertoires, which showed none. Findings depended on cross-sectional statistics rather than tracking the same donors. Twins shared beta out-of-frame sequences in excess, but this excess was weaker.

These data also featured in a second study, about yellow fever vaccine responses in identical twins.

Sequences were obtained from PBMCs. The J gene is TRBJ2-3, the V gene TRBV19; TRBD2 might be the D (6 bases). This clonotype originated in a woman aged 18-29 years in good health. In DNA, the CDR3 is TGTGCCAGTAGTATAATTGGGCTAGCGACAGATACGCAGTATTTT. It codes for CASSIIGLATDTQYF.